This entry describes one T cell receptor (beta chain). These data come from a study of molecular identifiers for immune sequencing clone quantification. Study overall: Naive CD8 cell RNA, from 20,000 or 100,000 cells, was split five ways in replicates, with four sequenced.

This CDR3 region has 14 residues. Trimming shortened V by 11 bases and J by 7 bases, and 24 bases separated the two germline ends. In germline, CDR1 is SGHVS, CDR2 FQNEAQ. TCRdb re-called the PCR reads through MiXCR, storing one row per CDR3 protein. The sample yields about 97,000 distinct CDR3 sequences, less than 25% seen once. This rearrangement joins TRBV7-8 to TRBJ2-7; possible D gene TRBD2, 6 bases. Sequencing was carried out using naive CD8+ T cells from blood, with Jurkat cell RNA spiked in. The subset was: FACS-sorted CD8+CD4-CCR7+CD45RA+ naive T cells. The origin of this receptor is a human donor in good health. Some libraries in this study had Jurkat cell RNA spiked in. This chain's CDR3 is CARRPPPRLAEQYF. The CDR3 DNA reads TGTGCCCGCCGCCCCCCGCCCCGCCTAGCGGAGCAGTACTTC.